This passage covers 28 T cell receptor beta chains from one sample sequenced in a study of patients and donors after allogeneic stem cell transplantation (TCRdb year 2020). The method was RT-PCR. Reads for this sample came from a NextSeq 550. TCRdb's own reprocessing of the public reads used fastp at Q25 and MiXCR and kept productive beta chains. A single entry per CDR3 protein holds the most common genes and DNA from its merged rows. Here the sample has approximately 210,000 distinct CDR3 sequences; approximately 41% occur a single time. The biggest ten clones account for about 35% of the sample. Sequencing input: blood, either unsorted or a sorted T cell fraction (not recorded which). The receptors derive from a human donor who was either an allogeneic HSCT recipient or a stem cell or donor lymphocyte infusion donor (not recorded which). It is not recorded whose cells these are; they may come from a transplant donor.

This clonotype has more than one count but fewer than ten. The V and J genes are TRBV12-3 or TRBV12-4 and TRBJ1-1; D is uncertain. CDR3 length equals 12 residues. The germline V and J ends were trimmed by 3 bases and 6 bases, with 8 bases remaining between them. CDR3 sequence reads: CASSFGSAEAFF. As DNA, the CDR3 is TGTGCCAGCAGTTTTGGGAGTGCTGAAGCTTTCTTT.

This clonotype was counted many times. The CDR3 DNA reads as TGCAGTGCTAGTAGGGCCGGGTCAACCGGGGAGCTGTTTTTT. It encodes CSASRAGSTGELFF. The chain has TRBV20-1 and TRBJ2-2; D gene ambiguous. The germline CDR1 and CDR2 sequences are DFQATT and SNEGSKA (reference sequence). The CDR3 has 14 residues. The V end was cut by 3 bases, the J end by 5 bases, with 13 bases between.

The genes are TRBV20-1 and TRBJ1-6; 9 bases align to TRBD1. This CDR3 is 15 amino acids long. The V gene's germline CDR1 is DFQATT and CDR2 SNEGSKA (reference sequence). V shed 0 bases, J shed 9 bases, and the junction held 6 bases outside the gene matches. The CDR3 reads CSARDFGQGRSPLHF. Here the CDR3 DNA reads TGCAGTGCTAGAGACTTCGGACAGGGGCGTTCACCCCTCCACTTT.

The rearrangement joins TRBV11-1 to TRBJ2-1; D not certain. Trimming stripped 5 bases from V and 6 bases from J, with 8 bases between. Per germline, CDR1 SGHAT and CDR2 FQDESV (reference sequence). The CDR3 has 12 residues. The CDR3 reads CASSQVPNEQFF. DNA of the CDR3: TGTGCCAGCAGCCAGGTCCCCAATGAGCAGTTCTTC. Filled out from reference TRBV11-1 and TRBJ2-1, the complete variable domain reads EAEVAQSPRYKITEKSQAVAFWCDPISGHATLYWYRQILGQGPELLVQFQDESVVDDSQLPKDRFSAERLKGVDSTLKIQPAELGDSAMYLCASSQVPNEQFFGPGTRLTVL.

The chain carries TRBV6-5 and TRBJ1-2; the match to TRBD1 covers 7 bases. V lost 4 bases to trimming and J lost 9 bases; unmatched junction nucleotides: 11. The germline CDR1 and CDR2 sequences are MNHEY and SVGAGI. The CDR3 covers 14 residues. Here the CDR3 DNA reads TGTGCCAGCAGTTCTTCCGACAGGGTGGAACGCTACACCTTC. Encoded protein: CASSSSDRVERYTF.

The table lists this clonotype with a few counts. The chain employs TRBV7-9 and TRBJ2-1; the D gene could be TRBD1 or TRBD2 (5 bases each). CDR1 is SEHNR, CDR2 FQNEAQ, per germline (reference sequence). The CDR3 contains 18 residues. V lost 5 bases to trimming and J lost 2 bases, with 22 bases between them. CDR3 coding DNA: TGTGCCAGCAGCCTAAGAGGTGGGGGACGGATTACCTACAATGAGCAGTTCTTC. Protein sequence: CASSLRGGGRITYNEQFF.

The chain employs TRBV12-3 or TRBV12-4 and TRBJ1-1, with TRBD1 as a possible D gene (5 bases). Trimming shortened V by 0 bases and J by 1 base, and 9 bases separated the two germline ends. This CDR3 contains 15 residues. The CDR3 protein is CASSLAGGTNTEAFF. The CDR3 DNA sequence: TGTGCCAGCAGTTTAGCGGGCGGGACGAACACTGAAGCTTTCTTT.

In its sample, this clonotype was seen a few times. This chain links TRBV12-3 or TRBV12-4 with TRBJ1-1, with a tentative D call TRBD1 (5 bases). V shed 7 bases and J shed 0 bases, with 12 bases lying between them. The CDR3 length is 14 residues. The CDR3 sequence: CASNRGRLNTEAFF. The CDR3 coding sequence is TGTGCCAGCAATAGGGGACGGCTGAACACTGAAGCTTTCTTT.

The chain is built from TRBV30 and TRBJ1-2; D not certain. Germline CDR1 is GTSNPN and CDR2 is SVGIG (reference sequence). This CDR3 region has 13 residues. The V end was cut by 0 bases, the J end by 3 bases, with 8 bases between. The CDR3 protein is CAWSVTRDYGYTF. The DNA of the CDR3 is TGTGCCTGGAGTGTTACGCGCGACTATGGCTACACCTTC.

V gene TRBV29-1 combines with J gene TRBJ2-1; TRBD1 is a possible D gene (6 bases). In germline, CDR1 is SQVTM, CDR2 ANQGSEA. The CDR3 has 11 residues. V was cut by 5 bases and J by 9 bases, with 11 bases left in between. The CDR3 bases are TGCAGCGTTAAGGGGGAACCTGAGCAGTTCTTC. Translation: CSVKGEPEQFF.

This clonotype showed up just once. The rearrangement uses TRBV29-1 and TRBJ2-7; 8 bases line up with TRBD2. The CDR3 runs to 16 residues. V gave up 0 bases and J gave up 7 bases; unmatched junction bases: 14. Germline V gene lookup returns CDR1 SQVTM and CDR2 ANQGSEA. The DNA of the CDR3 is TGCAGCGTTGAAGATCGAAAGGAGCGGGAGAGGGAAGAGCAGTACTTC. Translated, it gives CSVEDRKEREREEQYF.

The chain employs TRBV2 and TRBJ2-3; D is possibly TRBD1 or TRBD2 (5 bases each). CDR3 length: 16 amino acids. The V and J ends lost 1 base and 2 bases respectively, with 13 bases between them. CDR1 is SNHLY, CDR2 FYNNEI, per germline. CDR3 in amino acids: CASSEGDEFTTDTQYF. The DNA for the CDR3 is TGTGCCAGCAGTGAAGGGGACGAATTCACCACAGATACGCAGTATTTT.

There are a few counts of this clonotype. The rearrangement links TRBV20-1 to TRBJ2-1; D gene unclear. The length of the CDR3 is 16 residues. Germline CDR1 and CDR2: DFQATT and SNEGSKA (reference sequence). V lost 6 bases to trimming and J lost 3 bases, with 21 bases between them. The CDR3: CSAETPERGSYNEQFF. As DNA, the CDR3 is TGCAGTGCGGAGACCCCGGAGCGAGGAAGCTACAATGAGCAGTTCTTC.

This rearrangement joins TRBV6-6 to TRBJ1-2; 8 bases agree with TRBD1. Per the germline V gene, CDR1 is MNHNY and CDR2 is SVGAGI (reference sequence). J was trimmed by 2 bases and V by 5 bases; bases with no gene match: 7. There are 15 residues in the CDR3. The CDR3 loop reads CASSKGQAPNYGYTF. CDR3 nucleotides: TGTGCCAGCAGTAAGGGACAGGCACCGAACTATGGCTACACCTTC.

There are a few counts of this clonotype. The chain combines TRBV3-1 with TRBJ1-3, with unresolved D. Trimming took 4 bases from V and 2 from J, leaving 12 bases between them. Germline V lookup: CDR1 LGHDT, CDR2 YNNKEL (reference sequence). This CDR3 spans 15 amino acids. The DNA for the CDR3 is TGTGCCAGCAGCCCCCCCGATCACGCTGGAAACACCATATATTTT. Translating it yields CASSPPDHAGNTIYF.

Turning to this clonotype: A much larger clone differs from this one at a single base, so this may be a read error. This chain connects TRBV29-1 to TRBJ1-1, with 7 bases lining up with TRBD1. From germline, CDR1 is SQVTM and CDR2 ANQGSEA. This CDR3 comprises 12 residues. V was clipped by 4 bases and J by 1 base; unmatched bases: 0. CDR3 sequence: CSVGTGNTEAFF. The CDR3 nucleotides read TGCAGCGTTGGGACAGGGAACACTGAAGCTTTCTTT.

A few counts support this clonotype. The CDR3 nucleotides read TGCAGCGTAACCAAGACAGGGGTGAACACTGAAGCTTTCTTT. Amino acids: CSVTKTGVNTEAFF. The V call is TRBV29-1, the J call TRBJ1-1, with 8 nucleotides matching TRBD1. CDR1 is SQVTM and CDR2 is ANQGSEA in the germline V gene. V lost 6 bases, J lost 0 bases, and 6 bases stayed unmatched. This CDR3 has 14 residues. Drawing the rest from reference TRBV29-1 and TRBJ1-1, the complete variable domain is SAVISQKPSRDICQRGTSLTIQCQVDSQVTMMFWYRQQPGQSLTLIATANQGSEATYESGFVIDKFPISRPNLTFSTLTVSNMSPEDSSIYLCSVTKTGVNTEAFFGQGTRLTVV.

A few counts support this clonotype. The J gene is TRBJ2-7, the V gene TRBV28; 11 bases line up with TRBD2. In germline, CDR1 is MDHEN, CDR2 SYDVKM. Trimming removed 5 bases from V and 0 bases from J; junction bases left unmatched: 6. The CDR3 loop spans 16 amino acids. The CDR3 here is CASSAITSGGSYEQYF. The CDR3 DNA follows: TGTGCCAGCAGTGCCATAACTAGCGGGGGCTCCTACGAGCAGTACTTC. Filled out from reference TRBV28 and TRBJ2-7, the complete variable domain reads DVKVTQSSRYLVKRTGEKVFLECVQDMDHENMFWYRQDPGLGLRLIYFSYDVKMKEKGDIPEGYSVSREKKERFSLILESASTNQTSMYLCASSAITSGGSYEQYFGPGTRLTVT.

The genes are TRBV30 and TRBJ2-2; D unresolved. Looked up from germline, CDR1 is GTSNPN and CDR2 is SVGIG (reference sequence). Trimming stripped 2 bases from V and 2 bases from J, with 3 bases between. The length of the CDR3 is 12 residues. This CDR3 is CAWSSNTGELFF. For the CDR3, the DNA is TGTGCCTGGAGTAGTAACACCGGGGAGCTGTTTTTT.

The chain joins TRBV4-2 to TRBJ1-1; 11 bases agree with TRBD1. With V trimmed by 3 bases and J by 0 bases, 6 bases remained unmatched. The CDR3 is 17 residues long. The V gene's germline CDR1 is LGHNA and CDR2 YNFKEQ. The DNA of the CDR3 is TGTGCCAGCAGCCACCTACGGACAGGGGGCGTGAACACTGAAGCTTTCTTT. It is translated as CASSHLRTGGVNTEAFF.

V is TRBV28 and J is TRBJ1-1; no reliable D call. The CDR3 totals 11 residues. Trimming left V 3 bases short and J 6 bases short, with 5 bases between. CDR1 and CDR2 (germline): MDHEN, SYDVKM. The CDR3 reads CASSFGSEAFF. CDR3 DNA: TGTGCCAGCAGTTTCGGGTCTGAAGCTTTCTTT.

This chain uses TRBV27 with TRBJ1-2; 8 bases are a match to TRBD1. The V and J ends lost 4 bases and 2 bases, in that order; junction bases with no gene match: 3. Per the germline V gene, CDR1 is MNHEY and CDR2 is SMNVEV (reference sequence). The CDR3 length is 14 residues. The CDR3 bases are TGTGCCAGCAGTTCGGACAGGGCCAACTATGGCTACACCTTC. Translating gives CASSSDRANYGYTF.

This clonotype was counted a few times. This chain uses TRBV13 with TRBJ1-1; D is undetermined. The V end lost 5 bases, the J end lost 4 bases, and 8 bases lay between the germline ends. CDR1 is PRHDT, CDR2 FYEKMQ, per germline (reference sequence). This CDR3 has 12 residues. The CDR3 reads CASSRTTTEAFF. CDR3 DNA sequence: TGTGCCAGCAGCCGAACAACCACTGAAGCTTTCTTT. The full variable domain, its missing parts supplied by reference TRBV13 and TRBJ1-1, is AAGVIQSPRHLIKEKRETATLKCYPIPRHDTVYWYQQGPGQDPQFLISFYEKMQSDKGSIPDRFSAQQFSDYHSELNMSSLELGDSALYFCASSRTTTEAFFGQGTRLTVV.

In DNA, the CDR3 is TGTGCCAGCAGCTTGGTCAGGGGCGCAGAAGCTTTCTTT. Its protein product is CASSLVRGAEAFF. The chain is built from TRBV5-5 and TRBJ1-1, with D possibly matching TRBD1 (6 bases). This CDR3 comprises 13 residues. Germline assignment: CDR1 SGHKS and CDR2 YYEKEE (reference sequence). V was shortened by 0 bases and J by 8 bases, with 11 bases between the two germline ends.

J is TRBJ2-1 and V is TRBV25-1; D tentatively reads TRBD1 or TRBD2 (5 bases each). V dropped 6 bases and J dropped 0 bases, with 12 bases sitting between them. The CDR3 spans 15 residues. Germline V gene lookup returns CDR1 MGHDK and CDR2 SYGVNS. This CDR3 is CASRGAGGSYNEQFF. Here the CDR3 DNA reads TGTGCCAGCAGAGGGGCAGGAGGCTCCTACAATGAGCAGTTCTTC.

The gene calls are TRBV7-2 and TRBJ1-2, with D perhaps matching TRBD1 (5 bases). Trimming took 2 bases from V and 6 from J, leaving 16 bases between them. The germline V gene has CDR1 SGHTA and CDR2 FQGNSA. The CDR3 runs to 15 residues. The CDR3 coding sequence is TGTGCCAGCAGCTTATTAATGCCAGGGTTTGATGGCTACACCTTC. It translates to CASSLLMPGFDGYTF.

The chain combines TRBV5-1 with TRBJ2-7; D possibly corresponds to TRBD2 (5 bases). V was clipped by 1 base and J by 4 bases, with 15 bases between them. The CDR3 has 15 residues. Germline-derived CDR1 and CDR2 are SGHRS and YFSETQ. The CDR3 coding sequence is TGCGCCAGCAGCTTGACGCCCAGAGGGTCTTACGAGCAGTACTTC. Encoded protein: CASSLTPRGSYEQYF.

V gene TRBV29-1 combines with J gene TRBJ2-3; 12 bases are shared with TRBD2. V lost 8 bases and J lost 4; bases outside the gene matches: 7. CDR1 and CDR2 (germline): SQVTM, ANQGSEA. The CDR3 runs to 14 residues. CDR3 sequence reads: CSSLTSGRADTQYF. CDR3 coding DNA: TGCAGCTCTCTGACTAGCGGGAGAGCAGATACGCAGTATTTT.